This TCR beta chain emerged from a study of T cell changes during pregnancy in multiple sclerosis. Method: immunoSEQ multiplex PCR; TCRdb's copy keeps in-frame clones and lacks some. The sample contains over 30,000 clones, about 92% of which appear only once. Germline CDR1 SGHAT, CDR2 FQNNGV. V trimming: 5 bases; J trimming: 1 base; junction bases outside the gene matches: 7. CDR3 length equals 15 residues. Source: CD4+ T cells from peripheral blood mononuclear cells, taken in the third trimester of pregnancy. The V and J genes are TRBV11-2 and TRBJ1-1; 7 nucleotides match TRBD1. This TCR derives from a female donor with multiple sclerosis, enrolled in a pregnancy study. Here the CDR3 DNA reads TGTGCCAGCAGCGTAACAGGGGACCGGAACACTGAAGCTTTCTTT. It specifies CASSVTGDRNTEAFF.